This T cell receptor (beta chain) originates from a study of blood T cell repertoires in COVID-19 (TCRdb year 2020). Describing the broader study: Collaborator samples came from the United States, Italy and Spain and covered acute and convalescent phases of COVID-19. The prospective study material was composed of cDNA or gDNA derived from T cells, B-cell-depleted T cells, or PBMCs. Subjects who had been exposed to COVID-19, were actively infected with it, or had recovered from it provided the deeply sampled blood TCRbeta repertoires that made up the dataset. The repertoires were released in a freely available public database intended as a resource for research on the immune response to SARS-CoV-2. Samples came from the ongoing ImmuneRACE study (first 160 participants) plus 1,254 subjects from 6 global collaborators. The sample metadata nearly always contained a de-identified subject ID, COVID-19 status, age in years and sex. Where HLA class I and class II types were available, the types were taken from metadata supplied by the sample provider, not from assay-based typing.

TCRbeta CDR3 regions were amplified from genomic DNA using the immunoSEQ Assay, a bias-controlled multiplex PCR. For the original study's pipeline: Nucleated cell counts per sample were estimated from amplification of reference gene primers within the assay. To quantify the absolute abundance of each unique TCRbeta CDR3 rearrangement, sequence reads were collapsed and filtered. For each sample, productive Simpson clonality was calculated as the square root of Simpson's diversity index across productive rearrangements. Here the immuneACCESS table is served through TCRdb, limited to in-frame sequences with V and J called. Missing clones are a known gap in these copies; in checked studies unresolved V genes cover under half, and the rest lacks a known reason. D and trimming were read from the DNA, whereas the V and J calls and clone size are those reported in that table. The sample table contains approximately 54,000 clones; only one count was recorded for more than 80% of them. The top ten clonotypes cover roughly 5.7% of the sample.

This clone was counted between two and nine times. Its antigen has not been determined. Base qualities were left out, and no much larger clone turns up one base away. Findings and caveats that apply to the study as a whole: Clinical and demographic metadata were provided uncurated, with the amount varying by source and participant.

From cysteine to phenylalanine, the CDR3 is 13 amino acids long. The read is trimmed to its CDR3 DNA, 39 bases read in frame from base 1. From a lookup of the germline V gene, CDR1 and CDR2 are SGHRS and YFSETQ. V is pared back by 0 bases and J by 4 bases, with 5 bases lying between the germline termini. The collaborating institutions used their own protocols to collect whole blood in K2EDTA tubes. For TCRbeta analysis, collaborators shipped samples in one of three forms: frozen whole blood, isolated PBMCs, or DNA extracted from either of those sample types. This sequence was found in an older woman with acute or convalescent COVID-19. Input material: peripheral blood. Recombination joined TRBV5-1 with TRBJ1-5, and the D gene may be TRBD1, 5 bases matching. The CDR3 protein is CASSLGQNQPQHF. In nucleotide form, the sequence is TGCGCCAGCAGCTTGGGACAGAATCAGCCCCAGCATTTT.